This is a list of T cell receptor beta chains from one sample in a study of patients with pleural tuberculosis. Via MiXCR, TCRdb re-called the reads, giving one row per CDR3 protein. The sample has about 50,000 distinct CDR3 sequences, about 7.3% seen once. These TCRs come from a human donor with pleural tuberculosis. Both conserved end residues are part of each CDR3. D genes are given only for firm matches. For some rows the clone size is stated as once, few or many, or as a class when expanded; others skip it.

TGCAGCGTTCGCAGCCTCACCGGGGAGCTGTTTTTT	CSVRSLTGELFF	.	12	TRBV29-1	many	TRBJ2-2
TGTGCCAGCAGGACCCCCGGGACAGGGGTTTACGAGCAGTACTTC	CASRTPGTGVYEQYF	TRBD1	15	TRBV28	many	TRBJ2-7
TGTGCCAGCAGCCCAGAGTACGAGCAGTACTTC	CASSPEYEQYF	.	11	TRBV7-9	many	TRBJ2-7
TGTGCCAGCAGCCCACTCTGGGACAATCAGCCCCAGCATTTT	CASSPLWDNQPQHF	.	14	TRBV11-2	many	TRBJ1-5
TGTGCCAGCAGTTTATATGGGGGACAAGAGACCCAGTACTTC	CASSLYGGQETQYF	.	14	TRBV27	many	TRBJ2-5
TGCAGTGCCGGGGGCTTTAGCTCCTACGAGCAGTACTTC	CSAGGFSSYEQYF	.	13	TRBV20-1	few	TRBJ2-7
TGCAGTGCTAGAGAAGAATTGGGTCTAGCGGGACTAGAGACCCAGTACTTC	CSAREELGLAGLETQYF	TRBD2	17	TRBV20-1	many	TRBJ2-5
TGCAGTGCTAGCCCGGGAGAGGCTCCACGGGATAAGGTGGCTTTCTTT	CSASPGEAPRDKVAFF	.	16	TRBV20-1	many	TRBJ1-1
TGCGCCAGCAGCTTTAACACAGATACGCAGTATTTT	CASSFNTDTQYF	.	12	TRBV5-1	many	TRBJ2-3
TGTGCCAGCAGTTACTCCGGGGCACCTTACAATGAGCAGTTCTTC	CASSYSGAPYNEQFF	.	15	TRBV6-2/TRBV6-3	large	TRBJ2-1
TGCAGCCTAGGACAGGGGGCAAATGGCTACACCTTC	CSLGQGANGYTF	TRBD1	12	TRBV29-1	few	TRBJ1-2
TGTGCCAGCAGCATCGGACAGGGGGCTCAGTACACAGATACGCAGTATTTT	CASSIGQGAQYTDTQYF	TRBD1	17	TRBV11-1	few	TRBJ2-3
TGTGCCAGCAGTTCGACAGGGGGGAACACTGAAGCTTTCTTT	CASSSTGGNTEAFF	TRBD1	14	TRBV12-3/TRBV12-4	many	TRBJ1-1
TGTGCCAGCAGTTTATCAGCGGGAGTCCAAGATACGCAGTATTTT	CASSLSAGVQDTQYF	TRBD2	15	TRBV27	many	TRBJ2-3
TGCAGCGTTGTAATCGGACAGTATCTGAACACTGAAGCTTTCTTT	CSVVIGQYLNTEAFF	.	15	TRBV29-1	many	TRBJ1-1
TGTGCCAGCAGTTTAGCAGCGGGAGGGGATGAGCAGTTCTTC	CASSLAAGGDEQFF	TRBD2	14	TRBV12-3/TRBV12-4	few	TRBJ2-1
TGTGCCAGCAGCGGGACAGTGTATAGCAATCAGCCCCAGCATTTT	CASSGTVYSNQPQHF	TRBD1	15	TRBV2	many	TRBJ1-5
TGTGCCAGCAGTTATAGCGGGAGGATCGGCAATGAGCAGTTCTTC	CASSYSGRIGNEQFF	TRBD2	15	TRBV12-3/TRBV12-4	.	TRBJ2-1
TGTGCCAGCAGCTCGTCAGGGGCTGGGGCCAACGTCCTGACTTTC	CASSSSGAGANVLTF	.	15	TRBV11-2	few	TRBJ2-6
TGTGCCAGCAGGGCAGACGGCTCTGGAAACACCATATATTTT	CASRADGSGNTIYF	.	14	TRBV2	many	TRBJ1-3
TGTGCCAGCAGTTTTCGCGGGGCGAAGGACAATCAGCCCCAGCATTTT	CASSFRGAKDNQPQHF	.	16	TRBV28	many	TRBJ1-5
TGTGCCAGCAGCCCCCAGGGAAACACCACATATTTT	CASSPQGNTTYF	.	12	TRBV13	.	TRBJ1-3
TGTGCCACCAGTGATTCCCTAGCGGGAGCTTCGAACACCGGGGAGCTGTTTTTT	CATSDSLAGASNTGELFF	TRBD2	18	TRBV24-1	.	TRBJ2-2
TGTGCCAGCAGCTTCGGGGTTGAGGATGAGCAGTTCTTC	CASSFGVEDEQFF	.	13	TRBV11-2	few	TRBJ2-1
TGTGCCAGCAGGGGGCACGGGAAAGCCTATAATTCACCCCTCCACTTT	CASRGHGKAYNSPLHF	.	16	TRBV12-3/TRBV12-4	.	TRBJ1-6
TGTGCCAGCAGTAAATTTACGGGACTAGAACCCGGGGAGCTGTTTTTT	CASSKFTGLEPGELFF	TRBD2	16	TRBV2	many	TRBJ2-2
TGTGCCAGCAGCCCAAGGTCGTGGTTCCCAGATACGCAGTATTTT	CASSPRSWFPDTQYF	.	15	TRBV11-2	few	TRBJ2-3
TGCGCCAGCAGCTTACGTCCTTTTCGGGACACTTCTACCAATGAGCAGTTCTTC	CASSLRPFRDTSTNEQFF	.	18	TRBV5-1	few	TRBJ2-1
TGTGCCAGCAGGGGGAGCGGGAAGAACACCGGGGAGCTGTTTTTT	CASRGSGKNTGELFF	TRBD2	15	TRBV12-3/TRBV12-4	.	TRBJ2-2
TGTGCCAGCAGCCAAGTCGGGGGCGGCACTGAAGCTTTCTTT	CASSQVGGGTEAFF	.	14	TRBV14	many	TRBJ1-1
TGTGCCAGCAGCTTAAGAATGGAGACCCAGTACTTC	CASSLRMETQYF	.	12	TRBV11-1	few	TRBJ2-5